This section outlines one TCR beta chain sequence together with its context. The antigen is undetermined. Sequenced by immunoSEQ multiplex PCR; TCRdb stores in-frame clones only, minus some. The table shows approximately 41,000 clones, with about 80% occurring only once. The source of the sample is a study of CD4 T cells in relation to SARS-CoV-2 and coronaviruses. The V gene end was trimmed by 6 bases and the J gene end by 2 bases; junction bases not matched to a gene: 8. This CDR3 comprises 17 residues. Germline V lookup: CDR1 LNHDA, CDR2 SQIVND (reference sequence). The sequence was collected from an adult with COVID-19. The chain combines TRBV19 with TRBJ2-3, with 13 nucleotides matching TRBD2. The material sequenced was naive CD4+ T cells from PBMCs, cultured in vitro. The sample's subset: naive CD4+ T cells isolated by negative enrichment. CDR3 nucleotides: TGTGCCAGTAGGCCCTCCGGGACTAGCGGGATCACAGATACGCAGTATTTT. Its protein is CASRPSGTSGITDTQYF.